The entry below describes one T cell receptor (beta chain). The antigen is not known. The data belong to a study of Graves' ophthalmopathy and Graves' hyperthyroidism. Study-wide background: Hyperthyroidism was classified as stable if no ophthalmopathy occurred within 18 months of follow-up.

The study amplified TCR beta CDR3 regions using RNA transcripts. A first-round RT-PCR used HTBI primers, followed by a second-round multiplex PCR. TCRdb itself ran the multiplex PCR reads through MiXCR, one entry per CDR3 protein. The profile covers about 550,000 distinct CDR3 sequences, with approximately 37% appearing a single time and less than 4.5% taken by the ten largest. Trimming at V came to 6 bases and at J to 4 bases, leaving 13 bases not matched to a gene. This CDR3 has 16 amino acids. Per the germline V gene, CDR1 is LNHNV and CDR2 is YYDKDF (reference sequence). Points from the study as a whole: Most expanded thyroid clonotypes above 0.001 frequency also appeared in blood.

This TCR was recovered from an adult man with Graves' hyperthyroidism. The sequencing input was peripheral blood or thyroid tissue (not recorded which). The chain carries TRBV15 and TRBJ1-2; the match to TRBD1 covers 8 bases. CDR3 in DNA: TGTGCCACCAGGTGGTCTGGCAGGGGGCAAAGCTATGGCTACACCTTC. Its translation: CATRWSGRGQSYGYTF.